The 17 T cell receptor beta chains below were found in one sample sequenced in a study of cytomegalovirus exposure and HLA in healthy donors. 13 Jbeta primers and 60 Vbeta primers were used for the PCR. Profiling relied on immunoSEQ multiplex PCR, and the TCRdb table lists in-frame clones only, not all of them. The sample carries some 120,000 clones, roughly a sixth recorded once. Sequencing used PBMCs. These receptors all stem from a female donor in good health and CMV-seropositive.

The chain recombines TRBV4-1 with TRBJ2-5; a weak D match, TRBD1 (6 bases). The V and J ends lost 4 bases and 5 bases respectively, with 14 bases between them. Germline assignment: CDR1 MGHRA and CDR2 YSYEKL. The CDR3 runs to 14 residues. CDR3 region: CASSLQQGPETQYF. In DNA, the CDR3 is TGCGCCAGCAGCCTACAACAGGGTCCGGAGACCCAGTACTTC.

The DNA for the CDR3 is TGCAGCGTGGACACCACCACAGATACGCAGTATTTT. Residues: CSVDTTTDTQYF. This chain joins TRBV29-1 and TRBJ2-3; tentatively, D is TRBD1 (5 bases). The CDR3 covers 12 residues. Trimming took off 6 bases at V and 2 bases at J, with 9 bases between the two ends. CDR1 and CDR2 (germline): SQVTM, ANQGSEA.

This chain links TRBV15 with TRBJ2-2, with 8 bases aligning to TRBD1. This CDR3 comprises 17 residues. Trimming at V came to 3 bases and at J to 2 bases, leaving 8 bases not matched to a gene. CDR1 LNHNV and CDR2 YYDKDF come from the germline V gene (reference sequence). As DNA, the CDR3 is TGTGCCACCAGCAGGGAATGGACAGGGCTAAACACCGGGGAGCTGTTTTTT. The encoded protein is CATSREWTGLNTGELFF.

This chain joins TRBV4-1 and TRBJ1-2, with 8 bases lining up with TRBD1. The CDR3 is made up of 15 amino acids. V shed 6 bases and J 5 bases; nucleotides not matched to a gene: 11. CDR1 and CDR2 from the germline V gene are MGHRA and YSYEKL. The CDR3 loop is CASRRDRGIFYGYTF. In nucleotides, the CDR3 is TGCGCCAGCAGGCGTGACAGGGGAATTTTTTATGGCTACACCTTC.

This sequence joins TRBV19 and TRBJ2-3; 12 bases map to TRBD1. The CDR3 is 13 residues long. V shed 5 bases, J shed 9 bases, and the junction held 3 bases outside the gene matches. CDR1 is LNHDA, CDR2 SQIVND, per germline (reference sequence). CDR3 sequence: CASSRDRGLTQYF. CDR3 in DNA: TGTGCCAGTAGTCGGGACAGGGGGCTAACGCAGTATTTT.

This clone was picked up a small number of times. V gene TRBV29-1 combines with J gene TRBJ2-2; 9 positions agree with TRBD2. Trimming took 3 bases from V and 6 from J; bases not matched to a gene: 2. Germline CDR1 is SQVTM and CDR2 is ANQGSEA. CDR3 length: 13 amino acids. This chain's CDR3 is CSVDQRGAGELFF. Written as DNA, the CDR3 is TGCAGCGTTGATCAGCGGGGGGCCGGGGAGCTGTTTTTT.

V usage is TRBV11-1 and J usage is TRBJ1-5; maybe TRBD1 (6 bases). Trimming took off 6 bases at V and 6 bases at J, with 12 bases between the two ends. CDR3 length equals 13 residues. Germline lookup yields CDR1 SGHAT and CDR2 FQDESV (reference sequence). The CDR3 loop is CASRHRVSQPQHF. CDR3 in DNA: TGTGCCAGCAGACACAGGGTAAGTCAGCCCCAGCATTTT.

This clone turned up a few times. This chain links TRBV7-2 with TRBJ1-5; D is ambiguous. Trimming took off 1 base at V and 6 bases at J, with 7 bases between the two ends. Germline loops: CDR1 SGHTA, CDR2 FQGNSA. The CDR3 loop spans 13 amino acids. CDR3 in amino acids: CASSLERSQPQHF. As DNA, the CDR3 is TGTGCCAGCAGCTTAGAGAGAAGTCAGCCCCAGCATTTT.

This clone occurred a few times. The rearrangement links TRBV7-9 to TRBJ2-3, with 10 positions matching TRBD1. V gave up 4 bases and J gave up 6 bases; unmatched junction bases: 10. The germline V gene encodes CDR1 SEHNR and CDR2 FQNEAQ (reference sequence). CDR3 size: 16 residues. The CDR3 DNA follows: TGTGCCAGCAGCTCGGAGGGGGGACAGGGGTCGGATACGCAGTATTTT. This encodes CASSSEGGQGSDTQYF.

This clone appeared a few times. The gene calls are TRBV27 and TRBJ2-3, with 11 bases matching TRBD2. V lost 2 bases to trimming and J lost 1 base; unmatched junction nucleotides: 2. Germline values: CDR1 MNHEY, CDR2 SMNVEV (reference sequence). The length of the CDR3 is 16 residues. The CDR3 DNA reads TGTGCCAGCAGTTTAACTAGCGGGGGAGGCACAGATACGCAGTATTTT. Protein sequence: CASSLTSGGGTDTQYF.

The chain uses TRBV29-1 and TRBJ2-7, with a weak D call TRBD1 (6 bases). CDR1 SQVTM and CDR2 ANQGSEA come from the germline V gene. This CDR3 spans 13 amino acids. The germline V and J ends were trimmed by 5 bases and 5 bases, with 16 bases remaining between them. The DNA of the CDR3 is TGCAGCGTTATCGATTACAGGGCGGACGAGCAGTACTTC. This translates into CSVIDYRADEQYF.

The genes are TRBV6-1 and TRBJ1-2; D may be TRBD1 (6 bases). V gave up 1 base and J gave up 5 bases, with 14 bases separating them. The CDR3 totals 15 residues. Germline CDR1 MNHNS, CDR2 SASEGT. The CDR3 coding sequence is TGTGCCAGCAGTGAAGTGGGGGGGCTCCCTTATGGCTACACCTTC. This gives the protein CASSEVGGLPYGYTF.

This clone appeared a few times. V usage is TRBV30 and J usage is TRBJ2-7, with TRBD2 identical over 11 bases. The CDR3 covers 14 residues. After removal of 5 bases from V and 3 bases from J, the junction contained 6 bases not matched to a gene. Germline loops: CDR1 GTSNPN, CDR2 SVGIG (reference sequence). The CDR3 region has the DNA TGTGCCTGGGGCGCCGGACTAGCGGGCTACGAGCAGTACTTC. The encoded protein is CAWGAGLAGYEQYF.

The V call is TRBV15, the J call TRBJ2-3; 9 bases are shared with TRBD1. V dropped 8 bases and J dropped 5; count of bases not matched to a gene: 11. Germline CDR1 reads LNHNV; CDR2 reads YYDKDF (reference sequence). The CDR3 loop spans 15 amino acids. CDR3 DNA: TGTGCCACCCTACCCGGGACAGGGAGGGGAGATACGCAGTATTTT. It specifies CATLPGTGRGDTQYF. Looking up the rest from reference TRBV15 and TRBJ2-3 gives the full variable domain: DAMVIQNPRYQVTQFGKPVTLSCSQTLNHNVMYWYQQKSSQAPKLLFHYYDKDFNNEADTPDNFQSRRPNTSFCFLDIRSPGLGDTAMYLCATLPGTGRGDTQYFGPGTRLTVL.

The table lists this clone with a few counts. The J gene is TRBJ2-4, the V gene TRBV5-1, with 7 bases fitting TRBD1. With V trimmed by 0 bases and J by 3 bases, 6 bases remained unmatched. The CDR3 has 16 amino acids. Germline CDR1 is SGHRS and CDR2 is YFSETQ. As DNA, the CDR3 is TGCGCCAGCAGCTTGGAGTCCGGGACAGACAAAAACATTCAGTACTTC. It is translated as CASSLESGTDKNIQYF.

The J gene is TRBJ1-1, the V gene TRBV27; tentatively, D is TRBD1 (5 bases). The CDR3 extends over 12 amino acids. Per germline, CDR1 MNHEY and CDR2 SMNVEV (reference sequence). The V and J ends lost 8 bases and 1 base respectively, with 8 bases between them. The CDR3 DNA reads as TGTGCCAGCTTTGACAGGAACACTGAAGCTTTCTTT. Its protein product is CASFDRNTEAFF.

This clone has only a few counts. The chain joins TRBV27 to TRBJ2-7; 8 bases map to TRBD2. The J segment lost 1 base and the V segment lost 6 bases, leaving 5 bases of the junction unmatched. The CDR3 extends over 14 amino acids. Germline V gene lookup returns CDR1 MNHEY and CDR2 SMNVEV (reference sequence). The CDR3 protein is CASSRGGRSYEQYF. The CDR3 DNA reads TGTGCCAGCAGCCGGGGGGGCCGATCCTACGAGCAGTACTTC.